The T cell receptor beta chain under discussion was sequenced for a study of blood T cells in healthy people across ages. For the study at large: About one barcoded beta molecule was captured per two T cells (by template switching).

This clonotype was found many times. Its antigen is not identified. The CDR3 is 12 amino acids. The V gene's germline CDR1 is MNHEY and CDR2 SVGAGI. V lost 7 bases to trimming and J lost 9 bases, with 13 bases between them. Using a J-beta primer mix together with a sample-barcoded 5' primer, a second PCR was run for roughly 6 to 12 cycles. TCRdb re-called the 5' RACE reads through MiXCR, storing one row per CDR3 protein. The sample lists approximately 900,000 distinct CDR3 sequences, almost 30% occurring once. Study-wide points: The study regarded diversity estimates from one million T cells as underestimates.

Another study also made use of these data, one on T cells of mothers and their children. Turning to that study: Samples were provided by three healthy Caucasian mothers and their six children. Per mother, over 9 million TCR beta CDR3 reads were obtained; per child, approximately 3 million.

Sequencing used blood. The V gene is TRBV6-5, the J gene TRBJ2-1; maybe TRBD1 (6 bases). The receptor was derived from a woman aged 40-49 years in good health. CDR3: CASTDARGEQFF. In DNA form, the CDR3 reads TGTGCCAGCACCGACGCCAGGGGTGAGCAGTTCTTC.